The entry that follows covers one T cell receptor (beta chain) sequence. Its specificity is not known. At the DNA level, this CDR3 is encoded by other sequences in the same sample as well. Here immunoSEQ multiplex PCR was the method, and the copy in TCRdb shows in-frame clones only, minus some. The sample records 100,000 to 150,000 clones, about 90% being singletons. This record comes from a study of T cell responses to AZD1222 COVID-19 vaccine. Study-level results: After two AZD1222 doses, spike-specific TCR breadth and depth rose versus day 0. Spike was spanned by vaccine-associated CD4 TCRs, which were dominant at 160-218 and 743-854.

The CDR3 extends over 14 amino acids. V was trimmed by 0 bases and J by 4 bases, leaving 9 bases between them. Germline values: CDR1 SGHRS, CDR2 YFSETQ. The chain links TRBV5-1 to TRBJ2-3; tentatively, D is TRBD1 (6 bases). The TCR sequence derives from an adult in good health. The specimen was peripheral blood, collected on day 0 of AZD1222 vaccination. Here the CDR3 reads CASSLGAGADTQYF. The CDR3 DNA follows: TGCGCCAGCAGCTTGGGGGCAGGGGCAGATACGCAGTATTTT.